This T cell receptor (beta chain) derives from a study of blood T cell repertoires in COVID-19. Looking at the study overall: Collection of acute and convalescent COVID-19 samples took place in the United States, Italy and Spain. T cells, B-cell-depleted T cells, or PBMCs supplied cDNA or gDNA.

Authors' methods: The assay estimated nucleated cells by amplifying reference gene primers. Only in-frame clones appear in the TCRdb table, and some are missing; sequencing was by immunoSEQ multiplex PCR. Clone size and the V and J calls come from that table; the DNA yielded D and trimming. The table has about 330,000 clones, approximately 88% seen once. The CDR3 runs to 14 residues. Trimming took 3 bases from V and 6 from J, leaving 13 bases between them. Germline V gene lookup returns CDR1 LGHDT and CDR2 YNNKEL (reference sequence). This TCR derives from a woman in her fifties or sixties with active or convalescent COVID-19. The sample was peripheral blood. V gene TRBV3-1 (or the pseudogene TRBV3-2) combines with J gene TRBJ2-3, with no clear D. CDR3 DNA: TGTGCCAGCAGCCACACCATCTCCGGGGATACGCAGTATTTT. The encoded protein is CASSHTISGDTQYF.